Each of the 29 T cell receptor beta chains below was sequenced from the same sample in a study of metastatic and nonmetastatic thyroid tumors. Patients underwent thyroid surgery, and none had received any treatment before it. From the PCR reads, TCRdb re-called clones with MiXCR. The sample holds 21,000 or so clones, approximately 28% seen once. The sample comprised tumor tissue. The receptors here all came from a male donor with papillary thyroid cancer or a benign thyroid nodule (not recorded which). Some clones in this sample may be carry-over from other donors' samples.

This clone was observed at least ten times. This chain connects TRBV7-9 to TRBJ2-1, with TRBD1 as a possible D gene (6 bases). Looked up from germline, CDR1 is SEHNR and CDR2 is FQNEAQ (reference sequence). The CDR3 loop spans 15 amino acids. The V end was cut by 4 bases, the J end by 6 bases, with 16 bases between. CDR3 sequence reads: CASSYRQVSVNEQFF. The CDR3 coding sequence is TGTGCCAGCAGCTACCGACAGGTATCAGTCAATGAGCAGTTCTTC.

The chain carries TRBV6-1 and TRBJ2-7, with D hard to call. V gave up 4 bases and J gave up 0 bases, with 10 bases separating them. Germline V lookup: CDR1 MNHNS, CDR2 SASEGT. This CDR3 comprises 14 residues. The CDR3 region has the DNA TGTGCCAGCAGTGTAGACCCGAGCTCCTACGAGCAGTACTTC. It encodes CASSVDPSSYEQYF.

The chain uses TRBV7-8 and TRBJ2-5; 10 bases line up with TRBD2. Germline loops: CDR1 SGHVS, CDR2 FQNEAQ. The CDR3 is 16 residues long. Trimming cost V 4 bases and J 1 base; bases outside gene matches: 6. The CDR3 region has the DNA TGTGCCAGCAGCTCCTCCGGACTAGCGGCCCAAGAGACCCAGTACTTC. Protein product: CASSSSGLAAQETQYF. The full variable domain, completed using reference TRBV7-8 and TRBJ2-5, is GAGVSQSPRYKVAKRGQDVALRCDPISGHVSLFWYQQALGQGPEFLTYFQNEAQLDKSGLPSDRFFAERPEGSVSTLKIQRTQQEDSAVYLCASSSSGLAAQETQYFGPGTRLLVL.

This clone was seen ten or more times. Different DNA sequences within this sample yield the same CDR3. V usage is TRBV4-1 and J usage is TRBJ1-3; the D gene is possibly TRBD1 (5 bases). The germline gives CDR1 MGHRA, CDR2 YSYEKL. The germline V and J ends were trimmed by 4 bases and 4 bases, with 14 bases remaining between them. This CDR3 is built from 15 residues. The CDR3 spells CASSLRDLFGNTIYF. DNA of the CDR3: TGCGCCAGCAGCCTCCGGGACCTCTTCGGAAACACCATATATTTT.

The chain carries TRBV24-1 and TRBJ1-6; the D is unclear. Per the germline V gene, CDR1 is KGHDR and CDR2 is SFDVKD. V lost 3 bases to trimming and J lost 7 bases, with 3 bases between them. The CDR3 runs 12 residues. The CDR3 is CATSDANSPLHF. As DNA, the CDR3 is TGTGCCACCAGTGATGCAAATTCACCCCTCCACTTT.

At least ten counts were recorded for this clone. V usage is TRBV9 and J usage is TRBJ2-1, with a weak D call TRBD2 (6 bases). Trimming took off 0 bases at V and 4 bases at J, with 11 bases between the two ends. Germline CDR1 SGDLS, CDR2 YYNGEE. CDR3 length: 15 amino acids. CDR3 residues: CASSVGNSGYNEQFF. CDR3 bases: TGTGCCAGCAGCGTAGGTAATAGCGGATACAATGAGCAGTTCTTC.

V and J are TRBV6-1 and TRBJ2-7; D is perhaps TRBD2 (5 bases). The CDR3 is 14 amino acids. In germline, CDR1 is MNHNS, CDR2 SASEGT. V lost 3 bases to trimming and J lost 6 bases, with 15 bases between them. The CDR3 nucleotides are TGTGCCAGCAGTGACGACCCCACCGAGGGCGAGCAGTACTTC. This gives the protein CASSDDPTEGEQYF.

The sample holds many counts of this clone. The chain uses TRBV9 and TRBJ2-2, with a tentative D call TRBD2 (6 bases). Between the trimmed V and J ends, which lost 0 bases and 0 bases, there was a span of 15 bases. Germline CDR1 and CDR2: SGDLS and YYNGEE. The CDR3 spans 18 residues. The CDR3 DNA reads TGTGCCAGCAGCGTAGAGGCGGGGAATGGCGCGAACACCGGGGAGCTGTTTTTT. Translation gives CASSVEAGNGANTGELFF.

In its sample, this clone is medium-sized. The V call is TRBV5-1, the J call TRBJ2-3, with D possibly TRBD2 on 5 matching bases. This CDR3 is 14 amino acids long. Trimming shortened V by 0 bases and J by 4 bases, and 9 bases separated the two germline ends. Germline V gene data show CDR1 as SGHRS and CDR2 as YFSETQ. The CDR3 nucleotides are TGCGCCAGCAGCTTGGGGTGGGAGTCAGATACGCAGTATTTT. It encodes CASSLGWESDTQYF.

This clone was observed a few times. V usage is TRBV28 and J usage is TRBJ2-7; D is uncertain. The ends were cut back, 5 bases at V and 3 bases at J, with 14 bases in the middle. The CDR3 covers 14 residues. Germline lookup yields CDR1 MDHEN and CDR2 SYDVKM. CDR3 sequence: CASSPPATNYEQYF. The CDR3 DNA sequence: TGTGCCAGCAGTCCCCCGGCCACCAACTACGAGCAGTACTTC.

This clone was counted at least ten times. The rearrangement links TRBV5-6 to TRBJ2-7, with D perhaps matching TRBD1 or TRBD2 (5 bases each). The CDR3 runs to 14 residues. The V end lost 4 bases, the J end lost 4 bases, and 15 bases lay between the germline ends. Germline V gene lookup returns CDR1 SGHDT and CDR2 YYEEEE. CDR3 loop: CASSPGRLWYEQYF. The CDR3 DNA reads as TGTGCCAGCAGCCCGGGGCGGCTTTGGTACGAGCAGTACTTC.

This chain connects TRBV7-9 to TRBJ1-2; D remains ambiguous. The germline V gene has CDR1 SEHNR and CDR2 FQNEAQ (reference sequence). CDR3 size: 14 residues. Trimming removed 1 base from V and 0 bases from J, with 6 bases in between. The CDR3 reads CASSLVVANYGYTF. CDR3 in DNA: TGTGCCAGCAGCTTAGTGGTGGCTAACTATGGCTACACCTTC.

This clone is medium-sized (0.01 to 0.1%) by share. The V gene is TRBV2, the J gene TRBJ1-6; TRBD1 aligns across 9 bases. This CDR3 region has 14 residues. Germline CDR1 and CDR2: SNHLY and FYNNEI. Trimming removed 6 bases from V and 7 bases from J; junction bases left unmatched: 4. This CDR3 is CASRRDRDNSPLHF. The CDR3 nucleotides read TGTGCCAGCAGAAGGGACAGGGACAATTCACCCCTCCACTTT.

This clone counts as medium-sized. The V call is TRBV5-1, the J call TRBJ1-1; D not certain. Germline loops: CDR1 SGHRS, CDR2 YFSETQ. The CDR3 length is 15 residues. V lost 4 bases and J lost 0, with 13 bases in between. CDR3 coding DNA: TGCGCCAGCAGCCCGACGGACGGGATGAACACTGAAGCTTTCTTT. Encoded protein: CASSPTDGMNTEAFF.

The J gene is TRBJ1-2, the V gene TRBV28, with unresolved D. The ends were cut back, 7 bases at V and 4 bases at J, with 13 bases in the middle. The length of the CDR3 is 13 residues. Looked up from germline, CDR1 is MDHEN and CDR2 is SYDVKM. The CDR3 nucleotides read TGTGCCAGCACCCCGGGAGGGAGCTATGGCTACACCTTC. Translated, it gives CASTPGGSYGYTF.

This chain connects TRBV19 to TRBJ2-7; TRBD2 is a possible D gene (6 bases). The CDR3 consists of 13 residues. With 5 bases removed from V and 5 bases from J, the gap between germline ends came to 13 bases. Germline values: CDR1 LNHDA, CDR2 SQIVND (reference sequence). The CDR3 sequence is CASSSGTSNEQYF. In nucleotides, the CDR3 is TGTGCCAGTAGTTCCGGGACTTCCAACGAGCAGTACTTC.

By share, this clone ranks as medium-sized (0.01 to 0.1%). J is TRBJ1-1 and V is TRBV20-1; D unclear. CDR3 length: 15 residues. Trimming shortened V by 1 base and J by 2 bases, and 14 bases separated the two germline ends. Germline V gives CDR1 DFQATT, CDR2 SNEGSKA (reference sequence). Written as DNA, the CDR3 is TGCAGTGCTAGAGTATGGTTGGAAGTTAACACTGAAGCTTTCTTT. Translated: CSARVWLEVNTEAFF.

In its sample, this clone was seen a few times. The V call is TRBV5-1, the J call TRBJ1-1; the match to TRBD1 covers 7 bases. The J segment lost 1 base and the V segment lost 3 bases, leaving 3 bases of the junction unmatched. Looked up from germline, CDR1 is SGHRS and CDR2 is YFSETQ. CDR3 length equals 14 residues. The CDR3 DNA reads as TGCGCCAGCAGCTGGGACAGCAAGAACACTGAAGCTTTCTTT. Translation gives CASSWDSKNTEAFF.

In its sample, this clone is medium-sized. The V and J genes are TRBV28 and TRBJ2-3, with TRBD2 matching 9 bases. V gave up 6 bases and J gave up 6 bases; unmatched junction bases: 10. The CDR3 runs to 15 residues. The V gene's germline CDR1 is MDHEN and CDR2 SYDVKM. The CDR3 region has the DNA TGTGCCAGCAGCCTTGTTAGCGGGAGCGGGGATACGCAGTATTTT. This translates into CASSLVSGSGDTQYF.

This clone is termed medium-sized (0.01 to 0.1%). The chain combines TRBV12-3 or TRBV12-4 with TRBJ2-5; 8 nucleotides agree with TRBD1. J gave up 5 bases and V 4 bases, and 6 bases lay outside the gene matches. The CDR3 totals 14 residues. The CDR3 region is CASSSLDRAETQYF. The CDR3 DNA reads as TGTGCCAGCAGTTCGCTGGACAGGGCGGAGACCCAGTACTTC.

This chain connects TRBV4-2 to TRBJ2-1, with D possibly being TRBD1 (6 bases). Trimming shortened V by 0 bases and J by 10 bases, and 16 bases separated the two germline ends. Germline-derived CDR1 and CDR2 are LGHNA and YNFKEQ. The CDR3 length is 15 residues. Here the CDR3 DNA reads TGTGCCAGCAGCCAAGATCACGTTGTGGGGGCGGAGCAGTTCTTC. Amino acids: CASSQDHVVGAEQFF.

This clone occurred many times. This chain connects TRBV29-1 to TRBJ2-7; D is undetermined. Trimming stripped 5 bases from V and 4 bases from J, with 9 bases between. The germline V gene encodes CDR1 SQVTM and CDR2 ANQGSEA. The CDR3 length is 11 residues. In nucleotides, the CDR3 is TGCAGCGTTTCGCGGATGTACGAGCAGTACTTC. As protein: CSVSRMYEQYF.

The V call is TRBV9, the J call TRBJ1-2; D not certain. Trimming cost V 3 bases and J 4 bases, with 7 bases left between them. The CDR3 runs to 12 residues. Germline CDR1 SGDLS, CDR2 YYNGEE. Here the CDR3 reads CASSGGPYGYTF. The CDR3 DNA is TGTGCCAGCAGCGGAGGACCCTATGGCTACACCTTC. Variable domain in full (rest from reference TRBV9 and TRBJ1-2): DSGVTQTPKHLITATGQRVTLRCSPRSGDLSVYWYQQSLDQGLQFLIQYYNGEERAKGNILERFSAQQFPDLHSELNLSSLELGDSALYFCASSGGPYGYTFGSGTRLTVV.

This chain uses TRBV7-9 with TRBJ1-1; D is uncertain. This CDR3 is built from 14 residues. Between the trimmed V and J ends, which lost 2 bases and 2 bases, there was a span of 9 bases. Germline lookup yields CDR1 SEHNR and CDR2 FQNEAQ (reference sequence). CDR3 protein: CASSLQTINTEAFF. The CDR3 nucleotides read TGTGCCAGCAGCTTACAGACTATTAACACTGAAGCTTTCTTT.

V usage is TRBV3-1 and J usage is TRBJ1-1; TRBD1 agrees at 7 bases. Trimming took 1 base from V and 3 from J; bases not matched to a gene: 5. The CDR3 spans 15 residues. The V gene's germline CDR1 is LGHDT and CDR2 YNNKEL (reference sequence). In DNA, the CDR3 is TGTGCCAGCAGCCAAGGAGGGGGCTGGGACACTGAAGCTTTCTTT. Residues: CASSQGGGWDTEAFF.

The gene calls are TRBV4-2 and TRBJ2-7; D is possibly TRBD2 (6 bases). Germline V gene data show CDR1 as LGHNA and CDR2 as YNFKEQ. The CDR3 has 15 amino acids. Between the trimmed V and J ends, which lost 4 bases and 2 bases, there was a span of 15 bases. CDR3 DNA sequence: TGTGCCAGCAGCCGCGGGTCGGGGGATCCCTACGAGCAGTACTTC. Translated, it gives CASSRGSGDPYEQYF.

This clone was seen a handful of times. This chain links TRBV20-1 with TRBJ1-1; no clear D. This CDR3 contains 14 residues. In germline, CDR1 is DFQATT, CDR2 SNEGSKA (reference sequence). The V gene lost 5 bases and the J gene lost 1 base, with 14 bases spanning the gap. The CDR3 sequence: CSAEATGWNTEAFF. The CDR3 region has the DNA TGCAGTGCTGAGGCAACGGGGTGGAACACTGAAGCTTTCTTT.

Notes on this clone: Here the CDR3 omits its conserved ending phenylalanine or tryptophan, so a read error is the likely source. This chain links TRBV2 with TRBJ2-7, with D unresolved. Germline loops: CDR1 SNHLY, CDR2 FYNNEI. This CDR3 has 13 residues. The DNA for the CDR3 is TGTGCCAGCAAAATAGACGTCTCCTACGATCAGTACCTC. Protein: CASKIDVSYDQYL.

The CDR3 DNA reads TGCGCCAGCAGCTCCGGGACAGCAATGAACACTGAAGCTTTCTTT. This encodes CASSSGTAMNTEAFF. J is TRBJ1-1 and V is TRBV5-1; 7 bases are a match to TRBD1. The V and J ends lost 3 bases and 0 bases, in that order; junction bases with no gene match: 5. The CDR3 runs 15 residues. In germline, CDR1 is SGHRS, CDR2 YFSETQ.